These 22 T cell receptor beta chains originate from one sample sequenced in a study of blood T cell repertoires in COVID-19. Using immunoSEQ multiplex PCR, the repertoire was profiled, and TCRdb retains in-frame clones only, with some absent. Among some 60,000 clones listed, about 88% were seen once. Specimen: peripheral blood. These receptors were collected from a man between 65 and 79 years old with acute or convalescent COVID-19.

The chain joins TRBV6-6 to TRBJ2-1, with 9 bases aligning to TRBD2. CDR3 length: 15 amino acids. Germline V CDR1 and CDR2: MNHNY, SVGAGI (reference sequence). V lost 6 bases, J lost 0 bases, and 3 bases stayed unmatched. The CDR3, as DNA: TGTGCCAGCAGAGGTAGCGGGAGCTCCTACAATGAGCAGTTCTTC. Translation gives CASRGSGSSYNEQFF.

The chain couples TRBV5-1 to TRBJ2-7; 7 nucleotides line up with TRBD2. Trimming cost V 4 bases and J 2 bases; bases outside gene matches: 6. This CDR3 has 14 residues. The germline gives CDR1 SGHRS, CDR2 YFSETQ. CDR3 bases: TGCGCCAGCAGCATGACTAGCATGGCCTACGAGCAGTACTTC. As protein: CASSMTSMAYEQYF.

The chain links TRBV10-3 to TRBJ2-7; unclear D gene. V dropped 3 bases and J dropped 1 base, with 4 bases sitting between them. The CDR3 has 12 residues. CDR1 ENHRY and CDR2 SYGVKD come from the germline V gene. CDR3 loop: CAISEQSYEQYF. The DNA for the CDR3 is TGTGCCATCAGTGAACAATCCTACGAGCAGTACTTC.

The chain has TRBV15 and TRBJ1-2; D unresolved. Germline CDR1 reads LNHNV; CDR2 reads YYDKDF (reference sequence). Trimming took off 0 bases at V and 0 bases at J, with 11 bases between the two ends. This CDR3 is 16 amino acids long. The CDR3 DNA follows: TGTGCCACCAGCAGAGATTTACAGCCCTCTAACTATGGCTACACCTTC. Its translation: CATSRDLQPSNYGYTF.

Here the CDR3 reads CASSPGQGPGELFF. The CDR3 coding sequence is TGCGCCAGCAGCCCCGGACAGGGCCCCGGGGAGCTGTTTTTT. The V call is TRBV5-1, the J call TRBJ2-2, with 8 bases matching TRBD1. V shed 4 bases and J 6 bases; nucleotides not matched to a gene: 5. Germline lookup yields CDR1 SGHRS and CDR2 YFSETQ. This CDR3 is built from 14 residues.

This clone turned up a few times. This chain connects TRBV5-1 to TRBJ1-6; 7 nucleotides match TRBD1. Per germline, CDR1 SGHRS and CDR2 YFSETQ. The V segment lost 2 bases and the J segment 4 bases; nucleotides outside the gene matches: 3. This CDR3 has 15 amino acids. The CDR3 DNA is TGCGCCAGCAGCTTAGGGGACAGTTATAATTCACCCCTCCACTTT. Translating gives CASSLGDSYNSPLHF.

This clone came up once. V usage is TRBV4-1 and J usage is TRBJ1-5; no clear D. Trimming removed 0 bases at V and 0 bases at J, with 6 bases between. The CDR3 is 15 amino acids. Germline V gene sequence: CDR1 MGHRA, CDR2 YSYEKL. Here the CDR3 reads CASSQEHYSNQPQHF. The CDR3 DNA reads TGCGCCAGCAGCCAAGAACATTATAGCAATCAGCCCCAGCATTTT.

In this sample, this clone turned up once. The chain links TRBV5-4 to TRBJ2-1; D possibly corresponds to TRBD2 (6 bases). V was shortened by 3 bases and J by 0 bases, with 16 bases between the two germline ends. Germline CDR1 is SGHNT and CDR2 is YYREEE (reference sequence). This CDR3 has 17 amino acids. The CDR3 DNA reads TGTGCCAGCAGCTCGGGGGACTTGTCAAGCTCCTACAATGAGCAGTTCTTC. Protein product: CASSSGDLSSSYNEQFF.

The chain combines TRBV6-5 with TRBJ1-1; D is unclear. Per the germline V gene, CDR1 is MNHEY and CDR2 is SVGAGI. V gave up 2 bases and J gave up 4 bases, with 11 bases separating them. CDR3 length: 14 amino acids. The CDR3 bases are TGTGCCAGCAGTTACAGAACAGATAGCACTGAAGCTTTCTTT. Translating gives CASSYRTDSTEAFF.

J is TRBJ2-3 and V is TRBV5-4; 15 bases map to TRBD2. Looked up from germline, CDR1 is SGHNT and CDR2 is YYREEE (reference sequence). This CDR3 is built from 16 residues. V shed 3 bases and J 7 bases; nucleotides not matched to a gene: 6. The CDR3 nucleotides are TGTGCCAGCAGCTCAGGACTAGCGGGAGGGCCAAATACGCAGTATTTT. It is translated as CASSSGLAGGPNTQYF.

The chain uses TRBV2 and TRBJ1-1; no clear D gene. Trimming stripped 8 bases from V and 1 base from J, with 8 bases between. The CDR3 sequence is 12 residues long. Per the germline V gene, CDR1 is SNHLY and CDR2 is FYNNEI. The CDR3 spells CASGRRNTEAFF. DNA of the CDR3: TGTGCCAGCGGTCGCAGGAACACTGAAGCTTTCTTT.

In DNA form, the CDR3 reads TGTGCCAGCAGCAGCAGCGGGGCGTCCTCCTACAATGAGCAGTTCTTC. Amino acid sequence: CASSSSGASSYNEQFF. The rearrangement links TRBV7-9 to TRBJ2-1, with TRBD2 matching over 7 bases. J lost 0 bases, V lost 5 bases, and 7 bases had no gene match. Germline V lookup: CDR1 SEHNR, CDR2 FQNEAQ (reference sequence). CDR3 length: 16 amino acids. Full variable domain (missing parts from reference TRBV7-9 and TRBJ2-1): DTGVSQNPRHKITKRGQNVTFRCDPISEHNRLYWYRQTLGQGPEFLTYFQNEAQLEKSRLLSDRFSAERPKGSFSTLEIQRTEQGDSAMYLCASSSSGASSYNEQFFGPGTRLTVL.

This clone was counted once. The chain employs TRBV6-4 and TRBJ1-2; D is uncertain. The CDR3 consists of 13 residues. Trimming left V 1 base short and J 7 bases short, with 10 bases between. Germline values: CDR1 MRHNA, CDR2 SNTAGT. CDR3: CASSDFLYAGYTF. The CDR3 DNA reads as TGTGCCAGCAGTGACTTTCTATATGCTGGCTACACCTTC.

The rearrangement uses TRBV2 and TRBJ2-5; TRBD1 agrees at 7 bases. This CDR3 spans 15 amino acids. Germline CDR1 reads SNHLY; CDR2 reads FYNNEI. Trimming removed 1 base from V and 2 bases from J; junction bases left unmatched: 4. The CDR3 reads CASSEEGQRQETQYF. The CDR3 coding sequence is TGTGCCAGCAGTGAAGAGGGACAGAGACAAGAGACCCAGTACTTC.

The gene calls are TRBV6-5 and TRBJ1-3; a possible D gene is TRBD1 (5 bases). Trimming took 8 bases from V and 0 from J, leaving 11 bases between them. Germline V gene data show CDR1 as MNHEY and CDR2 as SVGAGI. CDR3 size: 14 residues. CDR3 loop: CASSQGFSGNTIYF. Here the CDR3 DNA reads TGTGCCAGCTCTCAGGGCTTCTCTGGAAACACCATATATTTT.

The rearrangement uses TRBV18 and TRBJ2-2; tentatively, D is TRBD2 (6 bases). This CDR3 has 18 amino acids. With 3 bases removed from V and 0 bases from J, the gap between germline ends came to 17 bases. CDR1 and CDR2 from the germline V gene are KGHSH and LQKENI. The CDR3 DNA follows: TGTGCCAGCTCACCGGCCTCTTTGGGGGGATCGAACACCGGGGAGCTGTTTTTT. Residues: CASSPASLGGSNTGELFF.

The J gene is TRBJ1-2, the V gene TRBV3-1 (or the pseudogene TRBV3-2), with D hard to call. The V gene's germline CDR1 is LGHDT and CDR2 YNNKEL (reference sequence). CDR3 size: 13 residues. Trimming cost V 0 bases and J 7 bases, with 9 bases left between them. CDR3 nucleotides: TGTGCCAGCAGCCAAGATTTATCTCGTGGCTACACCTTC. Amino acids: CASSQDLSRGYTF.

This chain links TRBV28 with TRBJ2-7, with TRBD1 matching over 9 bases. Per the germline V gene, CDR1 is MDHEN and CDR2 is SYDVKM. V lost 7 bases, J lost 0 bases, and 7 bases stayed unmatched. This CDR3 region has 15 residues. In DNA, the CDR3 is TGTGCCAGCACGGGGACAGGGCCAAGCTCCTACGAGCAGTACTTC. Residues: CASTGTGPSSYEQYF.

The gene calls are TRBV5-1 and TRBJ2-3, with D possibly being TRBD2 (6 bases). V was shortened by 4 bases and J by 2 bases, with 11 bases between the two germline ends. This CDR3 is built from 14 residues. CDR1 is SGHRS, CDR2 YFSETQ, per germline. The CDR3 DNA reads TGCGCCAGCAGCGGGGGGTCTAACACAGATACGCAGTATTTT. Protein: CASSGGSNTDTQYF.

This chain links TRBV4-1 with TRBJ1-3; D unclear. V was pared by 4 bases and J by 0 bases, with 10 bases between. Germline V CDR1 and CDR2: MGHRA, YSYEKL. This CDR3 is built from 15 residues. The CDR3 region is CASSPSTGSGNTIYF. The CDR3 DNA follows: TGCGCCAGCAGCCCTTCGACGGGCTCTGGAAACACCATATATTTT.

The V and J genes are TRBV30 and TRBJ1-5; D call uncertain. This CDR3 is built from 14 residues. CDR1 and CDR2 from the germline V gene are GTSNPN and SVGIG (reference sequence). V lost 1 base, J lost 7 bases, and 14 bases lay in between. The CDR3 sequence is CAWSAGSIGQPQHF. DNA of the CDR3: TGTGCCTGGAGTGCAGGTTCTATTGGACAGCCCCAGCATTTT.

This rearrangement joins TRBV5-1 to TRBJ2-7, with 7 positions matching TRBD2. The CDR3 has 13 amino acids. Germline CDR1 SGHRS, CDR2 YFSETQ. V lost 3 bases, J lost 3 bases, and 3 bases stayed unmatched. The CDR3 DNA reads as TGCGCCAGCAGCTGGGAGGGAATCTACGAGCAGTACTTC. Encoded protein: CASSWEGIYEQYF.